This T cell receptor (beta chain) was found in a study of T cell changes during pregnancy in multiple sclerosis. The assay was immunoSEQ multiplex PCR, and TCRdb's table has in-frame clones only and misses some. This sample has 98,000 or so clones, with 80% to 95% found just once. Germline V gene lookup returns CDR1 SGHTA and CDR2 FQGNSA. Trimming cost V 3 bases and J 4 bases, with 7 bases left between them. The CDR3 is 13 residues long. This TCR was recovered from a female donor with multiple sclerosis, enrolled in a pregnancy study. Sequencing used peripheral blood, obtained after pregnancy. J is TRBJ1-5 and V is TRBV7-2; D unresolved. The CDR3 region has the DNA TGTGCCAGCAGCTTTGGCAGAAATCAGCCCCAGCATTTT. It translates to CASSFGRNQPQHF.